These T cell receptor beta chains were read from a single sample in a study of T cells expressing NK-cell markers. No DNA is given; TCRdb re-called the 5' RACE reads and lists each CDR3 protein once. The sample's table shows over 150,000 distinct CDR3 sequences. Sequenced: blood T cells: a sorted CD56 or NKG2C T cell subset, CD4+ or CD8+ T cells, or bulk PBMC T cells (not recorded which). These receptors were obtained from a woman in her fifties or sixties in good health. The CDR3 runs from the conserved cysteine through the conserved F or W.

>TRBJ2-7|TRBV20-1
CSARDGEQLIYEQYF
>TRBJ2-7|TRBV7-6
CASSLRREGYEQYF
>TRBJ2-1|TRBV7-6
CASSLARGAQIDSYNEQFF
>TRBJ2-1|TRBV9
CASSLGTGREKRNEQFF
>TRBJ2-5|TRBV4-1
CASSQDGGEETQYF
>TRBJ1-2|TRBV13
CASSLGTGHYGYTF
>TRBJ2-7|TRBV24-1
CATSDATVSYEQYF
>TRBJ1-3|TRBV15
CATSTDRDPGNTIYF
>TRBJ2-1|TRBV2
CASRDLTGAVNEQFF
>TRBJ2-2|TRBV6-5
CASSYSILAANTGELFF
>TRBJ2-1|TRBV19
CASRDRGNTYNEQFF
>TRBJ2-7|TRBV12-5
CASRGAGQGGYEQYF
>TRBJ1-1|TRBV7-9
CASSPRQGNTEAFF
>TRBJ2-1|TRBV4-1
CASSQTTADREWGGQRNEQFF
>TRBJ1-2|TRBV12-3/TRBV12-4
CASRGDDRHYGYTF
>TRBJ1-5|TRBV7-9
CASSRGGAEQPQHF
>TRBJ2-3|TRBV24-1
CATSDPTSGRLADTQYF
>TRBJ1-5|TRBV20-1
CSALTPLGTYPVAQHF
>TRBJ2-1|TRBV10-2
CASSTGRGAGGYNEQFF
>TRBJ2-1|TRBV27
CASSTIGQGGLNEQFF
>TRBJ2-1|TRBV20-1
CSARGLVHTYNEQFF
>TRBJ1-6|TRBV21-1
CASSRHNSPLHF
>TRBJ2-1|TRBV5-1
CASSLFAGRSYNEQFF
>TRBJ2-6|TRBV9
CASSVGGLSGANVLTF
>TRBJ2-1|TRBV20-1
CSARRLENYNEQFF
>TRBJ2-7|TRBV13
CASSLDIGQGLIEQYF
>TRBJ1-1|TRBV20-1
CSAGFGGGGEAFF
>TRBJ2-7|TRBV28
CASSSGSNYEQYF
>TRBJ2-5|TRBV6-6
CASSWTSGKVQYF
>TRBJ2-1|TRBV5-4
CASSLGGKKNEQFF
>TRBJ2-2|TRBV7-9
CASSLDGRVPGELFF
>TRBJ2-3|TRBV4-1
CASAFSRTDNTDTQYF
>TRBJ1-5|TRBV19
CASSINPPVANQPQHF
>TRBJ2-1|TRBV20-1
CSARGFTAAYNEQFF
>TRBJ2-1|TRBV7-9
CATPGLAGGPIGEQFF
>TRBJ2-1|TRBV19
CASSISRFESSYNEQFF
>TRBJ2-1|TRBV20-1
CSARKGSGRNYNEQFF
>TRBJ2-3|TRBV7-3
CASSLAGSGRDTQYF
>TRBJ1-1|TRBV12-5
CASGLLQGPNAEAFF
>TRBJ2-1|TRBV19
CASSTRPGLAESYNEQFF
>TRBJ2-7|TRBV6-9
CASSYYSGAFPREQYF
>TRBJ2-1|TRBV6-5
CASSLRSSYNEQFF
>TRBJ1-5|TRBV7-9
CASSSPGGQPQHF
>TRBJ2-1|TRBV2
CAREGLAGQRSSYNEQFF
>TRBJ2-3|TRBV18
CASSPAVSEYTDTQYF
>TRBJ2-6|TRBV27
CASSQLAGYSGANVLTF
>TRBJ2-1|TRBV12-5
CASGFSLAGAPYNEQFF
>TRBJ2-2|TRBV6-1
CASTGTGDHGELFF
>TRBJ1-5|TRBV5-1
CASSLWDSNQPQHF
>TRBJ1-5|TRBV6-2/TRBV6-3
CASRLTGGNQPQHF
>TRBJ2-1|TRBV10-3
CAISESEVPYNEQFF